One and the same sample provided the 10 T cell receptor beta chains below, sequenced in a study of vaccination and CD4 T cells after COVID-19. Treatment denoted: approximately nine-day PBMC culture with coronavirus spike peptide pools or control peptides (ViraFEST assay). An Oncomine TCR Beta short-read assay was used to sequence the DNA from cultured CD4+ T cells. MiXCR was run by TCRdb on the PCR reads, yielding one entry per CDR3 protein. The sample records some 16,000 distinct CDR3 sequences, about half being singletons. These receptors' antigens are unknown. The sequenced sample was CD4+ T cells from blood, cultured in vitro. The receptors come from a human donor who had recovered from COVID-19.

The rearrangement links TRBV19 to TRBJ1-1; TRBD1 is a possible D gene (6 bases). The CDR3 is 14 amino acids. CDR1 and CDR2 (germline): LNHDA, SQIVND (reference sequence). V shed 4 bases and J shed 1 base, with 10 bases lying between them. The CDR3: CASSRDRTNTEAFF. The CDR3 DNA sequence: TGTGCCAGTAGTAGAGACAGGACGAACACTGAAGCTTTCTTT.

This clonotype was recorded a few times. The V gene is TRBV2, the J gene TRBJ2-4; D not certain. Trimming left V 5 bases short and J 0 bases short, with 2 bases between. This CDR3 region has 12 residues. In germline, CDR1 is SNHLY, CDR2 FYNNEI. The CDR3 loop is CASSLAKNIQYF. The CDR3 DNA follows: TGTGCCAGCAGTCTAGCCAAAAACATTCAGTACTTC.

This clonotype showed up just once. The genes are TRBV7-8 and TRBJ2-7; weak D call: TRBD2 (6 bases). Trimming took off 5 bases at V and 0 bases at J, with 14 bases between the two ends. Germline V gene lookup returns CDR1 SGHVS and CDR2 FQNEAQ. This CDR3 is built from 15 residues. CDR3 nucleotides: TGTGCCAGCAGCCTCCCCCTAGCGTCCTCCTACGAGCAGTACTTC. Its protein product is CASSLPLASSYEQYF.

This clonotype came up a few times. The chain is built from TRBV6-1 and TRBJ1-2, with 12 bases matching TRBD1. This CDR3 is 15 amino acids long. Losses at the gene ends were 4 bases for V and 5 bases for J; bases not matched to a gene: 5. From germline, CDR1 is MNHNS and CDR2 SASEGT. CDR3 sequence: CASSARGQGAYGYTF. The CDR3 DNA reads as TGTGCCAGCAGTGCGCGGGGACAGGGGGCGTATGGCTACACCTTC.

This clonotype was observed a handful of times. The chain has TRBV29-1 and TRBJ2-5; tentative D call: TRBD1 (5 bases). From germline, CDR1 is SQVTM and CDR2 ANQGSEA. CDR3 length: 13 amino acids. V dropped 4 bases and J dropped 5 bases, with 14 bases sitting between them. CDR3 sequence (DNA): TGCAGCGTTGGTTTCCAGGGTCGGGAGACCCAGTACTTC. Its translation: CSVGFQGRETQYF.

The chain is built from TRBV20-1 and TRBJ2-7; 8 bases agree with TRBD2. Germline V CDR1 and CDR2: DFQATT, SNEGSKA (reference sequence). J gave up 1 base and V 6 bases, and 5 bases lay outside the gene matches. The CDR3 sequence is 13 residues long. CDR3 DNA sequence: TGCAGTGCAACAAGCGGGGGTTCCTACGAGCAGTACTTC. This codes for CSATSGGSYEQYF.

The chain recombines TRBV11-3 with TRBJ2-1; 9 bases match TRBD1. Trimming took 0 bases from V and 7 from J; bases not matched to a gene: 4. This CDR3 is built from 15 residues. Germline V gene data show CDR1 as SGHNT and CDR2 as YENEEA. The CDR3 sequence: CASSLDGTGNNEQFF. CDR3 sequence (DNA): TGTGCCAGCAGCTTAGACGGGACAGGGAATAATGAGCAGTTCTTC.

This clonotype was detected only a few times. This rearrangement joins TRBV4-3 to TRBJ1-3; tentative D call: TRBD1 (5 bases). CDR3 size: 17 residues. CDR1 and CDR2 from the germline V gene are LGHNA and YSLEER. V dropped 0 bases and J dropped 5 bases, with 17 bases sitting between them. DNA for the CDR3: TGCGCCAGCAGCCAAGAGTCCTCAGGGTCCTTTCGAAACACCATATATTTT. Its translation: CASSQESSGSFRNTIYF.

The V call is TRBV20-1, the J call TRBJ1-1; tentatively, D is TRBD1 (6 bases). This CDR3 region has 15 residues. V lost 3 bases to trimming and J lost 4 bases, with 18 bases between them. Germline CDR1 DFQATT, CDR2 SNEGSKA (reference sequence). CDR3: CSARDPTGLTTEAFF. The CDR3 DNA reads as TGCAGTGCTAGGGACCCCACAGGGTTGACCACTGAAGCTTTCTTT.

This clonotype was counted between two and nine times. The chain carries TRBV6-2 or TRBV6-3 and TRBJ1-5; the match to TRBD1 covers 10 bases. Unmatched junction bases numbered 5, after V lost 5 bases and J lost 1 base. Germline V lookup: CDR1 MNHEY, CDR2 SVGEGT. CDR3 length: 16 residues. This CDR3 reads CASSPGQGYSNQPQHF. The CDR3 bases are TGTGCCAGCAGTCCGGGACAGGGGTACAGCAATCAGCCCCAGCATTTT.